These 8 T cell receptor beta chains came from one sample sequenced in a study of response to subunit inactivated influenza vaccine (dated by TCRdb to 2016 to 2019). The receptor library was made with RT-PCR. Sequencing was performed on an Illumina HiSeq 2500. TCRdb itself trimmed the public reads at Q25 with fastp, ran MiXCR and retained productive beta chains. Duplicate CDR3 protein sequences are folded into a single record with the most common DNA and genes. The table for this sample lists around 480,000 distinct CDR3 sequences; roughly 11% of them were counted only once. Less than 15% of the sample rests with the top ten. The sample's time point, from its label and the paper: around 47 days after influenza vaccine administration. Sequencing was performed on PBMCs from blood, taken roughly 47 days after vaccination. The receptors were sampled from a man in his fifties who received an inactivated influenza vaccine. Donor details come from another sample of the same person, matched by shared clones.

This clonotype was seen more than once but under ten times. The chain joins TRBV28 to TRBJ2-7, with 7 bases matching TRBD1. Germline CDR1 MDHEN, CDR2 SYDVKM. V lost 2 bases and J lost 3; bases outside the gene matches: 7. The CDR3 runs to 15 residues. The DNA for the CDR3 is TGTGCCAGCAGTTTACCCACAGGGGTAAACTACGAGCAGTACTTC. Protein product: CASSLPTGVNYEQYF.

This chain connects TRBV6-1 to TRBJ1-5; maybe TRBD1 (5 bases). V gave up 2 bases and J gave up 4 bases, with 9 bases separating them. Per germline, CDR1 MNHNS and CDR2 SASEGT. CDR3 length: 14 residues. Here the CDR3 reads CASSELAGNQPQHF. The CDR3 DNA reads TGTGCCAGCAGTGAATTGGCAGGGAATCAGCCCCAGCATTTT.

This clonotype was counted ten times or more. The V and J genes are TRBV10-3 and TRBJ2-5; D is perhaps TRBD2 (6 bases). The germline V gene has CDR1 ENHRY and CDR2 SYGVKD. V was pared by 3 bases and J by 2 bases, with 28 bases between. This CDR3 is 20 amino acids long. The CDR3 spells CAISDSFRPGLGGEQETQYF. In DNA form, the CDR3 reads TGTGCCATCAGTGATTCGTTCAGGCCTGGTTTGGGGGGAGAGCAAGAGACCCAGTACTTC.

This clonotype has just one count. V usage is TRBV2 and J usage is TRBJ1-5, with 7 bases fitting TRBD1. Germline trimming cut 6 bases from V and 1 base from J; bases unmatched to any gene: 6. The CDR3 extends over 15 amino acids. Germline V CDR1 and CDR2: SNHLY, FYNNEI. The CDR3 sequence: CASSDPGQSNQPQHF. Here the CDR3 DNA reads TGTGCCAGCAGCGATCCGGGACAGAGCAATCAGCCCCAGCATTTT.

This clonotype was counted at least ten times. The chain uses TRBV10-3 and TRBJ2-7; 9 bases fit TRBD2. Germline-derived CDR1 and CDR2 are ENHRY and SYGVKD. Trimming cost V 7 bases and J 0 bases; bases outside gene matches: 4. There are 14 residues in the CDR3. CDR3 residues: CAITSGTDSYEQYF. DNA for the CDR3: TGTGCCATCACTAGCGGGACAGACTCCTACGAGCAGTACTTC.

J is TRBJ2-5 and V is TRBV20-1; 7 nucleotides match TRBD1. The CDR3 is 13 residues long. The V gene's germline CDR1 is DFQATT and CDR2 SNEGSKA (reference sequence). V was pared by 4 bases and J by 4 bases, with 6 bases of the junction left unmatched. The CDR3, as DNA: TGCAGTGCTAACAGACAGGGACGAGAGACCCAGTACTTC. Translating it yields CSANRQGRETQYF.

The genes are TRBV28 and TRBJ1-5; 8 nucleotides match TRBD1. V dropped 5 bases and J dropped 7; count of bases not matched to a gene: 13. The CDR3 is 16 residues long. CDR1 MDHEN and CDR2 SYDVKM come from the germline V gene. CDR3 sequence: CASSRQGPGANQPQHF. In DNA form, the CDR3 reads TGTGCCAGCAGTAGACAGGGGCCCGGCGCGAACCAGCCCCAGCATTTT.

In its sample, this clonotype was seen a few times. J is TRBJ2-1 and V is TRBV12-3 or TRBV12-4; D may correspond to TRBD1 or TRBD2 (5 bases each). V was cut by 6 bases and J by 7 bases, with 19 bases left in between. The CDR3 runs 15 residues. CDR3 sequence: CASRDSGSARNEQFF. CDR3 sequence (DNA): TGTGCCAGCAGAGACAGCGGTAGCGCGAGGAATGAGCAGTTCTTC.